Listed here is a single TCR beta chain. Antigen: not known. The data were obtained in a study of T-cell memory formation after mild COVID-19. Study in general: TCR clusters showed largely donor specificity. Broader study findings: Pre-infection memory held some responding clones, suggesting pre-existing cross-reactive T cells responded.

Constant-segment primers were used for 5'RACE, and the resulting TCR alpha and TCR beta cDNA libraries carried sample barcodes and UMIs. TCRdb reanalysed the 5' RACE reads using MiXCR and keeps one entry per CDR3 protein. The sample yields about 350,000 distinct CDR3 sequences, about an eighth seen once. Trimming cost V 11 bases and J 2 bases, with 14 bases left between them. This CDR3 is 13 amino acids long. Germline-derived CDR1 and CDR2 are MNHNY and SVGAGI (reference sequence). Sequencing was done on a sample of PBMCs or a T cell subset sorted from them (not recorded which). The chain combines TRBV6-6 with TRBJ2-3, with D maybe TRBD2 (6 bases). This receptor was taken from a man younger than 35 who had mild COVID-19 (a few samples of this study predate the infection). Cell type and time point are not known. CDR3 sequence: CAVTSPFTDTQYF. The CDR3 region has the DNA TGTGCCGTAACTAGCCCTTTCACAGATACGCAGTATTTT.